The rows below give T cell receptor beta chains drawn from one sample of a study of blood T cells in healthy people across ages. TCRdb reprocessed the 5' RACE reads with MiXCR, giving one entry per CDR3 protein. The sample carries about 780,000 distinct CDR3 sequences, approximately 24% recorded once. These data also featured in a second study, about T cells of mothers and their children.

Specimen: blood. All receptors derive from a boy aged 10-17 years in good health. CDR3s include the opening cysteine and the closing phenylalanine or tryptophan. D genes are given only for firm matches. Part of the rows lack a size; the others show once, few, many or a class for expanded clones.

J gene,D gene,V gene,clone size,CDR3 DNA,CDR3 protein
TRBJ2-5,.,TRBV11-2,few,TGTGCCAGCAGCTCTATCCTCGTCCAGTACTTC,CASSSILVQYF
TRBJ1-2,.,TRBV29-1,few,TGCAGCGTGGACGGGTCAGCTGGCTACACCTTC,CSVDGSAGYTF
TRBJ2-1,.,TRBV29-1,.,TGCAGCGCGGAGGAGGCGGGGAATACCTACAATGAGCAGTTCTTC,CSAEEAGNTYNEQFF
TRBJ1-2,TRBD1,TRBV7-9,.,TGTGCCAGCAGCCTTACCTCCGGGACAGGGAGCTACACCTTC,CASSLTSGTGSYTF
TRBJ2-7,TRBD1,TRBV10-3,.,TGTGCCATCAGACAGGGGTTGGGGGAGCAGTACTTC,CAIRQGLGEQYF
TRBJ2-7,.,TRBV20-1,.,TGCAGTGCTAGGTCGGTAGGGATCCACGAGCAGTACTTC,CSARSVGIHEQYF
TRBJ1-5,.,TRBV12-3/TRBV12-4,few,TGTGCCAGCACCTGGGGGGGCTCGAATCAGCCCCAGCATTTT,CASTWGGSNQPQHF
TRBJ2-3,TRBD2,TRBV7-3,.,TGTGCCAGCAGCTTGGCGGGAGAGAGAGATACGCAGTATTTT,CASSLAGERDTQYF
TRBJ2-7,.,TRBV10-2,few,TGCGCCAGCAGTGAGTTAGTGGGGCCTCTCTACGAGCAGTACTTC,CASSELVGPLYEQYF
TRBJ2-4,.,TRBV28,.,TGTGCCAGCAGTTCCCCGTTAAAAGGGGACCAAAACATTCAGTACTTC,CASSSPLKGDQNIQYF
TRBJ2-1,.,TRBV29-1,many,TGCAGCGTTACGCCAGGGTACAATGAGCAGTTCTTC,CSVTPGYNEQFF
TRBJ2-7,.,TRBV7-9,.,TGTGCCAGTGCCGGGATTCGCTACGAGCAGTACTTC,CASAGIRYEQYF
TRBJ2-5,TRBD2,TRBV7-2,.,TGTGCCAGCAGCTCCGCCGGGACTAGAGAAGAGACCCAGTACTTC,CASSSAGTREETQYF
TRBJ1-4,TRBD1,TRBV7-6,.,TGTGCCAGCAGCTCCCGGGACAGGGGGCTTGGAGAAAAACTGTTTTTT,CASSSRDRGLGEKLFF
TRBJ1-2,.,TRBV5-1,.,TGCGCCAGCAGCTTGGAACCGCCTTATGGCTACACCTTC,CASSLEPPYGYTF
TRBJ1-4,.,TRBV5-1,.,TGCGCCAGCAGCGCGGACAGTCCTACAACTAATGAAAAACTGTTTTTT,CASSADSPTTNEKLFF
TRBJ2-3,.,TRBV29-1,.,TGCAGCGTTCCGGCAGGGGTCATGACAGATACGCAGTATTTT,CSVPAGVMTDTQYF
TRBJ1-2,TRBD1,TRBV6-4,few,TGTGCCAGCAGCCCGACAGGGGGGGATCATGGCTACACCTTC,CASSPTGGDHGYTF
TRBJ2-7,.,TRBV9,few,TGTGCCAGCAGCCCCCTTGCCAGCGTCGTCTACGAGCAGTACTTC,CASSPLASVVYEQYF
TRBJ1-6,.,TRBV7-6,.,TGTGCCAGCAGCTTGGAGGGAAGGGGTTCACCCCTCCACTTT,CASSLEGRGSPLHF
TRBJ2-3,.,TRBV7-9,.,TGTGCCAGCAGCCCCTACGGGGATACGCAGTATTTT,CASSPYGDTQYF
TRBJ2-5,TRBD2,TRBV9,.,TGTGCCAGCAGTGGGACTAGCGGGAGCCAAGAGACCCAGTACTTC,CASSGTSGSQETQYF
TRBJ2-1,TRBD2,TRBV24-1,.,TGTGCCACCAGTGACCCTTCTAGCGGGGGGCAGTTCTTC,CATSDPSSGGQFF
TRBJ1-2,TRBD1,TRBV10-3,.,TGTGCCATCAGTGGGTCACGGGACAGTTATGGCTACACCTTC,CAISGSRDSYGYTF
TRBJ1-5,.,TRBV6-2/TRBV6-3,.,TGTGCCAGCAGTTACCTGCCCGGGAACCTTGGGAATCAGCCCCAGCATTTT,CASSYLPGNLGNQPQHF
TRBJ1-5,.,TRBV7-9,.,TGTGCCAGCAGCCCCTCCACGGGGGCTCTCAATCAGCCCCAGCATTTT,CASSPSTGALNQPQHF
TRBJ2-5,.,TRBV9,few,TGTGCCAGCAGCGTAGGGGGGGACATCCAAGAGACCCAGTACTTC,CASSVGGDIQETQYF
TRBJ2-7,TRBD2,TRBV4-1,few,TGCGCCAGCAGCCAAGATGCGGCTAGCGGGAGGCACGAGCAGTACTTC,CASSQDAASGRHEQYF
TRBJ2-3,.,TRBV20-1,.,TGCAGCGTTAACAAGGCAGATACGCAGTATTTT,CSVNKADTQYF
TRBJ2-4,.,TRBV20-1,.,TGCAGTGCTAGAGATTTTAGGGATCAAAACATTCAGTACTTC,CSARDFRDQNIQYF
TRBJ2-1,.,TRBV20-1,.,TGCAGTGCACCTGACTCGGGTTACAATGAGCAGTTCTTC,CSAPDSGYNEQFF
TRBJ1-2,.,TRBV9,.,TGTGCCAGCAGCGTAGGGGTAAATGGCTACACCTTC,CASSVGVNGYTF
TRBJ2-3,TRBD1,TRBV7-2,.,TGTGCCAGCAGCAAAACCGGGACAGGGGGTACAGATACGCAGTATTTT,CASSKTGTGGTDTQYF
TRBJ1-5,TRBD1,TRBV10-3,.,TGTGCCATCAGGGGGACAGTTAATCAGCCCCAGCATTTT,CAIRGTVNQPQHF
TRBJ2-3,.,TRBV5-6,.,TGTGCCAGCAGCTTTATCCCCGAGGGGGGATTTTGGGATACGCAGTATTTT,CASSFIPEGGFWDTQYF
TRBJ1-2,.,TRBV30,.,TGTGCCTCCCGTATGGGGGCAGTTTACTATGGCTACACCTTC,CASRMGAVYYGYTF
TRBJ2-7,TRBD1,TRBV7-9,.,TGTGCCTGCAGCTCTACCCGGGACAGTTCCTACGAGCAGTACTTC,CACSSTRDSSYEQYF
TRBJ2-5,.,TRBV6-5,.,TGTGCCAGCATCAGCAAGCGGGAGACCCAGTACTTC,CASISKRETQYF
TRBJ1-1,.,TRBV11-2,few,TGTGCCAGCAGCTCAAGGGCAGTAAGGGGACCTGAAGCTTTCTTT,CASSSRAVRGPEAFF
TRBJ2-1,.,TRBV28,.,TGTGCCAGCAGCCCTAACTGGGGTGCTGAGCAGTTCTTC,CASSPNWGAEQFF
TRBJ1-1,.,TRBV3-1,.,TGTGCCAGCAGCCAAGCGACGAACACTGAAGCTTTCTTT,CASSQATNTEAFF
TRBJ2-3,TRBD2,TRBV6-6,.,TGTGCCAGCAGTTATGTTCCAGGGAGGGGAGATACGCAGTATTTT,CASSYVPGRGDTQYF
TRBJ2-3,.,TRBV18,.,TGTGCCAGCTCCCTTCTCGGACTGAGCACAGATACGCAGTATTTT,CASSLLGLSTDTQYF
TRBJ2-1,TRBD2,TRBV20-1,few,TGCAGTGCTAGGGGACTAGCGGGGGGGCTTTACAATGAGCAGTTCTTC,CSARGLAGGLYNEQFF
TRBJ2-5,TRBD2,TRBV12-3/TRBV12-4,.,TGTGCCAGCAGCGATGGGCTAGCGGGACAAGAGACCCAGTACTTC,CASSDGLAGQETQYF
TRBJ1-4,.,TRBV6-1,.,TGTGCCATCGCTATGGGCGACGCTAATGAAAAACTGTTTTTT,CAIAMGDANEKLFF
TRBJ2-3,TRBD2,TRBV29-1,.,TGCAGCGCTAGGAGGGTAGCGGGACCTAGCACAGATACGCAGTATTTT,CSARRVAGPSTDTQYF
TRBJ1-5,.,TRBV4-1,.,TGCGCCAGCAGCCAAGATGACGGCAGTAGCAATCAGCCCCAGCATTTT,CASSQDDGSSNQPQHF
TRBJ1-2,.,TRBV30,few,TGTGCCTGGAACCCGGGGTCTATTGGCTACACCTTC,CAWNPGSIGYTF
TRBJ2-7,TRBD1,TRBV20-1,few,TGCAGTGCTAGTATTTCTGGGACAGGGGGAGAGCAGTACTTC,CSASISGTGGEQYF
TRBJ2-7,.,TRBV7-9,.,TGTGCCAGCAGCCCCACTTTGTACGAGCAGTACTTC,CASSPTLYEQYF
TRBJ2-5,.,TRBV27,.,TGTGCCAGCGGCCTCCGGGGGCCCACCGGGGACCAGTACTTC,CASGLRGPTGDQYF
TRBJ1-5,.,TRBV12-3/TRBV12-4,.,TGTGCCAGCGGTTCCCAGATAGGGTCCAATCAGCCCCAGCATTTT,CASGSQIGSNQPQHF